Below, one T cell receptor beta chain is given with its context. The data were obtained in a study of memory CD4+ T cells and cytomegalovirus serostatus. At the level of the study: Of the healthy Belgian adults, several were CMV seropositive and more than 20 seronegative.

The sort gate was single viable CD3+CD4+CD8-CD45RO+ cells for memory CD4+ T cells. Germline CDR1 is MNHNS and CDR2 is SASEGT. This CDR3 has 11 amino acids. V was pared by 7 bases and J by 8 bases, with 11 bases between. Original methodology: After removing out-of-frame reads, over 2 million distinct TCRbeta sequences remained. The data were produced by immunoSEQ multiplex PCR, yet TCRdb's version contains in-frame clones alone and is incomplete. The V and J calls and the clone size are those of that table, but D and trimming were determined from the DNA. Of fewer than 75,000 clones listed, more than 60% were seen once; the top ten hold 0.65% to 0.9%.

This clonotype was obtained from an adult in good health and CMV-seronegative. The specimen was memory CD4+ T cells from blood. The chain links TRBV6-1 to TRBJ2-5, with D unresolved. This CDR3 reads CASKDLLTQYF. The CDR3 DNA sequence: TGTGCCAGCAAAGATCTCCTCACCCAGTACTTC.